What follows are 26 T cell receptor beta chains derived from one specimen sequenced in a study of vaccination effects on CD4 cells after COVID-19. CD4+ T cells specific for antigen were expanded with viral peptide pools by the ViraFEST assay before sequencing. The culture ran for approximately 9 days before CD4+ T cells were isolated. Vaccinated recipients, who were negative for nucleocapsid antibodies, had no history of SARS-CoV-2 infection. Sequenced by immunoSEQ multiplex PCR; TCRdb stores in-frame clones only, minus some. The sample consists of tens of thousands of clones, under 70% of them appearing once. Their specific antigens are unknown. The sequences come from CD4+ T cells from PBMCs cultured with SARS-CoV-2 spike peptides, collected before COVID-19 vaccination. These TCRs come from a human donor who received a COVID-19 vaccine.

The chain employs TRBV7-2 and TRBJ1-2; D not resolved. The germline V gene encodes CDR1 SGHTA and CDR2 FQGNSA. V lost 2 bases and J lost 5, with 12 bases in between. The CDR3 consists of 14 residues. The CDR3 loop reads CASSLMEGGYGYTF. CDR3 nucleotides: TGTGCCAGCAGCTTAATGGAGGGAGGGTATGGCTACACCTTC. The full variable domain, its missing parts supplied by reference TRBV7-2 and TRBJ1-2, is GAGVSQSPSNKVTEKGKDVELRCDPISGHTALYWYRQSLGQGLEFLIYFQGNSAPDKSGLPSDRFSAERTGGSVSTLTIQRTQQEDSAVYLCASSLMEGGYGYTFGSGTRLTVV.

The chain has TRBV7-2 and TRBJ2-7, with D possibly being TRBD1 or TRBD2 (5 bases each). V was pared by 1 base and J by 7 bases, with 17 bases between. The CDR3 contains 15 residues. Germline lookup yields CDR1 SGHTA and CDR2 FQGNSA. The CDR3 DNA follows: TGTGCCAGCAGCTTAGATTCCGGGGCCCGTAGGGAGCAGTACTTC. The encoded protein is CASSLDSGARREQYF.

The rearrangement uses TRBV5-5 and TRBJ1-3; D possibly corresponds to TRBD1 (6 bases). In germline, CDR1 is SGHKS, CDR2 YYEKEE (reference sequence). V lost 5 bases to trimming and J lost 4 bases, with 16 bases between them. The CDR3 spans 15 residues. The CDR3 loop is CASSPTGRAGNTIYF. As DNA, the CDR3 is TGTGCCAGCAGTCCGACAGGCAGGGCGGGAAACACCATATATTTT.

The chain links TRBV10-3 to TRBJ2-2; 8 positions agree with TRBD1. Trimming cost V 4 bases and J 4 bases; bases outside gene matches: 8. This CDR3 contains 16 residues. Germline lookup yields CDR1 ENHRY and CDR2 SYGVKD. CDR3 coding DNA: TGTGCCATCAGTGCGAACAGGGGGTCTGGCACCGGGGAGCTGTTTTTT. Residues: CAISANRGSGTGELFF.

The chain employs TRBV6-5 and TRBJ2-7; perhaps TRBD2 as D (5 bases). The CDR3 length is 12 residues. CDR1 is MNHEY, CDR2 SVGAGI, per germline. Deletions cut 5 bases from V and 7 bases from J, with 12 bases between. CDR3 sequence reads: CASSLSPGEQYF. The CDR3 DNA sequence: TGTGCCAGCAGTCTCTCACCGGGGGAGCAGTACTTC.

CDR3 sequence reads: CASDRPGTEAFF. As DNA, the CDR3 is TGTGCCAGCGACAGGCCTGGGACTGAAGCTTTCTTT. The V call is TRBV7-9, the J call TRBJ1-1, with TRBD1 as a possible D gene (6 bases). The CDR3 extends over 12 amino acids. Germline V gene lookup returns CDR1 SEHNR and CDR2 FQNEAQ (reference sequence). V lost 8 bases and J 5 bases, leaving 12 bases between the germline ends.

This clone was seen only a few times. V is TRBV15 and J is TRBJ1-6; D gene uncertain. CDR3 length equals 16 residues. The V gene lost 0 bases and the J gene lost 6 bases, with 12 bases spanning the gap. Germline CDR1 and CDR2: LNHNV and YYDKDF (reference sequence). CDR3 sequence: CATSRDMWGSNSPLHF. The DNA for the CDR3 is TGTGCCACCAGCAGAGATATGTGGGGAAGTAATTCACCCCTCCACTTT. The full variable domain, with the rest looked up from reference TRBV15 and TRBJ1-6, is DAMVIQNPRYQVTQFGKPVTLSCSQTLNHNVMYWYQQKSSQAPKLLFHYYDKDFNNEADTPDNFQSRRPNTSFCFLDIRSPGLGDTAMYLCATSRDMWGSNSPLHFGNGTRLTVT.

The gene calls are TRBV18 and TRBJ1-6, with D possibly TRBD1 on 6 matching bases. V was shortened by 3 bases and J by 7 bases, with 16 bases between the two germline ends. Germline loops: CDR1 KGHSH, CDR2 LQKENI. The CDR3 has 16 amino acids. The CDR3: CASSPERMGANSPLHF. CDR3 coding DNA: TGTGCCAGCTCACCCGAACGGATGGGGGCAAATTCACCCCTCCACTTT.

This sequence joins TRBV12-3 or TRBV12-4 and TRBJ2-7; D remains ambiguous. Trimming left V 3 bases short and J 3 bases short, with 9 bases between. The length of the CDR3 is 13 residues. The DNA for the CDR3 is TGTGCCAGCAGTTTTCTGACGGACTACGAGCAGTACTTC. Translating gives CASSFLTDYEQYF.

V is TRBV2 and J is TRBJ2-5; D gene ambiguous. CDR1 and CDR2 (germline): SNHLY, FYNNEI. Trimming shortened V by 6 bases and J by 13 bases, and 18 bases separated the two germline ends. CDR3 length: 12 residues. The CDR3 protein is CASRRTGPYMYF. CDR3 nucleotide sequence: TGTGCCAGCAGGCGAACCGGCCCCTACATGTACTTC. The full variable domain, completed using reference TRBV2 and TRBJ2-5, is EPEVTQTPSHQVTQMGQEVILRCVPISNHLYFYWYRQILGQKVEFLVSFYNNEISEKSEIFDDQFSVERPDGSNFTLKIRSTKLEDSAMYFCASRRTGPYMYFGPGTRLLVL.

The rearrangement uses TRBV18 and TRBJ2-6, with TRBD1 matching over 9 bases. Germline V gives CDR1 KGHSH, CDR2 LQKENI. The CDR3 has 17 amino acids. The V and J ends lost 1 base and 3 bases, in that order; junction bases with no gene match: 4. In nucleotides, the CDR3 is TGTGCCAGCTCACCACAGGACAGGGGAGGTGGGGCCAACGTCCTGACTTTC. Residues: CASSPQDRGGGANVLTF.

This clone was counted once. Here the CDR3 reads CATRTGYGYNEQFF. The CDR3 nucleotides are TGTGCCACCAGAACAGGGTACGGCTACAATGAGCAGTTCTTC. V gene TRBV24-1 combines with J gene TRBJ2-1; D is perhaps TRBD1 (6 bases). This CDR3 contains 14 residues. Germline CDR1 is KGHDR and CDR2 is SFDVKD. The V and J ends lost 7 bases and 3 bases respectively, with 12 bases between them.

J is TRBJ1-2 and V is TRBV6-5, with 10 bases that match TRBD1. The length of the CDR3 is 15 residues. Germline V gene data show CDR1 as MNHEY and CDR2 as SVGAGI. Trimming at V came to 5 bases and at J to 5 bases, leaving 8 bases not matched to a gene. Written as DNA, the CDR3 is TGTGCCAGCAGTACCCGGGGACAGGGGTTATATGGCTACACCTTC. Amino acid sequence: CASSTRGQGLYGYTF.

The V gene is TRBV3-1 (or the pseudogene TRBV3-2), the J gene TRBJ2-7; possible D gene TRBD2, 6 bases. This CDR3 has 13 amino acids. With 3 bases removed from V and 2 bases from J, the gap between germline ends came to 8 bases. Germline lookup yields CDR1 LGHDT and CDR2 YNNKEL (reference sequence). CDR3: CASSQGGPYEQYF. The CDR3 nucleotides are TGTGCCAGCAGCCAGGGGGGACCCTACGAGCAGTACTTC.

This clone has more than one count but fewer than ten. The rearrangement joins TRBV21-1 to TRBJ1-2; TRBD1, the D gene given by the table, was not confirmed from the DNA. TRBV21-1 is annotated as a pseudogene. The CDR3 covers 16 residues. CDR3 protein: CASSKKRQVYNHGYTF. The CDR3 nucleotides read TGTGCCAGCAGCAAAAAGAGACAGGTTTATAATCATGGCTACACCTTC.

V is TRBV4-2 and J is TRBJ2-1; tentative D call: TRBD2 (7 bases). V shed 0 bases and J shed 12 bases, with 21 bases lying between them. The CDR3 loop spans 16 amino acids. Germline loops: CDR1 LGHNA, CDR2 YNFKEQ. The CDR3 DNA follows: TGTGCCAGCAGCCAAGATGGCGCGGGGGCCTATCAGTGGCAGTTCTTC. Translated, it gives CASSQDGAGAYQWQFF.

This rearrangement joins TRBV2 to TRBJ1-5; weak D call: TRBD1 (5 bases). Germline values: CDR1 SNHLY, CDR2 FYNNEI. This CDR3 region has 13 residues. V was clipped by 8 bases and J by 7 bases, with 15 bases between them. The CDR3 sequence: CASGEDRGQPQHF. The CDR3, as DNA: TGTGCCAGCGGCGAGGATCGGGGGCAGCCCCAGCATTTT.

The chain uses TRBV29-1 and TRBJ2-5, with D possibly matching TRBD1 (5 bases). CDR1 is SQVTM, CDR2 ANQGSEA, per germline. CDR3 length: 15 residues. Deletions cut 6 bases from V and 1 base from J, with 18 bases between. The chain's CDR3 is CSVPLRQSLQETQYF. The CDR3 nucleotides are TGCAGCGTCCCTCTAAGACAGTCCCTCCAAGAGACCCAGTACTTC.

Only a few counts were recorded for this clone. The chain uses TRBV29-1 and TRBJ1-5; D ambiguous. The germline V gene encodes CDR1 SQVTM and CDR2 ANQGSEA. Trimming stripped 5 bases from V and 5 bases from J, with 13 bases between. The CDR3 is made up of 13 amino acids. The CDR3: CSVSGNVDQPQHF. CDR3 nucleotide sequence: TGCAGCGTTTCGGGGAACGTGGATCAGCCCCAGCATTTT.

This clone was detected only a few times. This chain joins TRBV7-2 and TRBJ1-5, with TRBD1 as a possible D gene (6 bases). This CDR3 has 15 residues. The V gene lost 2 bases and the J gene lost 6 bases, with 14 bases spanning the gap. CDR1 is SGHTA, CDR2 FQGNSA, per germline. The CDR3 reads CASSLMQGLGQPQHF. DNA of the CDR3: TGTGCCAGCAGCTTAATGCAGGGGCTGGGTCAGCCCCAGCATTTT.

The CDR3 is CAWSVRAPGAQYF. Here the CDR3 DNA reads TGTGCCTGGAGTGTACGGGCCCCGGGAGCGCAGTATTTT. The rearrangement uses TRBV30 and TRBJ2-3; D perhaps matches TRBD2 (6 bases). Trimming took 0 bases from V and 10 from J, leaving 14 bases between them. Germline V gives CDR1 GTSNPN, CDR2 SVGIG (reference sequence). This CDR3 is built from 13 residues.

This clone was detected only a few times. The J gene is TRBJ1-1, the V gene TRBV18; 9 nucleotides align to TRBD1. Germline CDR1 and CDR2: KGHSH and LQKENI. The V segment lost 0 bases and the J segment 1 base; nucleotides outside the gene matches: 3. CDR3 length equals 16 residues. The DNA of the CDR3 is TGTGCCAGCTCACCACCATGGACAGGGGAGAACACTGAAGCTTTCTTT. Its translation is CASSPPWTGENTEAFF.

V and J are TRBV5-1 and TRBJ1-2; 7 bases map to TRBD1. V was clipped by 4 bases and J by 1 base; unmatched bases: 7. Per germline, CDR1 SGHRS and CDR2 YFSETQ. The CDR3 covers 15 residues. The CDR3 DNA is TGCGCCAGCAGCGGGGGGGGGACAGTTAACTATGGCTACACCTTC. Its translation is CASSGGGTVNYGYTF.

J is TRBJ1-1 and V is TRBV18; 8 positions match TRBD1. Looked up from germline, CDR1 is KGHSH and CDR2 is LQKENI. CDR3 length: 14 amino acids. The trim removed 6 bases at V and 2 bases at J, leaving 5 bases unmatched. This chain's CDR3 is CASSAGTGNTEAFF. The CDR3 DNA sequence: TGTGCCAGCTCTGCCGGGACAGGAAACACTGAAGCTTTCTTT.

This clone was observed a handful of times. The chain carries TRBV6-5 and TRBJ1-2, with no clear D. The germline V gene has CDR1 MNHEY and CDR2 SVGAGI. This CDR3 spans 14 amino acids. Trimming removed 6 bases at V and 4 bases at J, with 15 bases between. CDR3 nucleotide sequence: TGTGCCAGCAGCCCGGGGATCGGCGGCTATGGCTACACCTTC. Its translation: CASSPGIGGYGYTF.

A few counts support this clone. The chain links TRBV5-5 to TRBJ2-7; D is undetermined. In germline, CDR1 is SGHKS, CDR2 YYEKEE (reference sequence). Trimming took 0 bases from V and 5 from J, leaving 15 bases between them. This CDR3 region has 15 residues. The CDR3 DNA sequence: TGTGCCAGCAGCTTGGCTGTTAACCCCTCGGACGAGCAGTACTTC. Amino acids: CASSLAVNPSDEQYF.